This is a list of T cell receptor beta chains from one sample in a study of regulatory T cells in long-lasting Graves disease. MiXCR, run by TCRdb on the multiplex PCR reads, gives a single entry per CDR3 protein. In the table there are 400,000 to 500,000 distinct CDR3 sequences, about 16% of which are singletons. The sample was also linked to a second study, of T cells in Graves' hyperthyroidism and ophthalmopathy.

Sequenced here: peripheral blood mononuclear cells (PBMCs), sampled at new diagnosis, from a patient treated with antithyroid drugs. These receptors came from a young woman with Graves disease. The CDR3 runs from the conserved cysteine through the conserved F or W. Fields, in order: V gene, clone size, D gene, J gene, CDR3 DNA, CDR3 protein. The D gene is left open where the match is weak. Only some rows state a clone size, as once, few, many or a class for expanded clones.

TRBV6-5,-,-,TRBJ2-1,TGTGCCAGCAGTTACTCGCAAGGGTACAATGAGCAGTTCTTC,CASSYSQGYNEQFF
TRBV5-5,few,-,TRBJ2-5,TGTGCCAGCAGCTTTTACCAGGAGCAAGAGACCCAGTACTTC,CASSFYQEQETQYF
TRBV3-1,-,-,TRBJ2-2,TGTGCCAGCAGCCAAGAACGCGACAGGTTAATCACCGGGGAGCTGTTTTTT,CASSQERDRLITGELFF
TRBV19,few,-,TRBJ2-3,TGTGCCAGTAGTATTCGGGGGCCAGATACGCAGTATTTT,CASSIRGPDTQYF
TRBV5-4,many,-,TRBJ2-5,TGTGCCAGCAGCCTCAGGGAACACGAGACCCAGTACTTC,CASSLREHETQYF
TRBV12-3/TRBV12-4,few,-,TRBJ1-5,TGTGCCAGCAGTTTCGGGGGTGGAGGCAATCAGCCCCAGCATTTT,CASSFGGGGNQPQHF
TRBV27,-,TRBD1,TRBJ1-6,TGTGCCAGCAGTTGGGACAGGGGTTCACCCCTCCACTTT,CASSWDRGSPLHF
TRBV20-1,few,-,TRBJ1-5,TGCAGTGCTAAAACTCAGGGTTATGGCAATCAGCCCCAGCATTTT,CSAKTQGYGNQPQHF
TRBV29-1,few,TRBD1,TRBJ2-2,TGCAGCGGTACAGGGGCGTACACCGGGGAGCTGTTTTTT,CSGTGAYTGELFF
TRBV11-3,few,-,TRBJ2-1,TGTGCCAGCAGCTTAGAAGGCGGGACCTACAATGAGCAGTTCTTC,CASSLEGGTYNEQFF
TRBV4-3,-,TRBD2,TRBJ2-1,TGCGCCAGCAGCCAAGAAGTTGGACTAGCGGGAGTAAATGAGCAGTCCTTC,CASSQEVGLAGVNEQSF
TRBV3-1,many,TRBD2,TRBJ2-1,TGTGCCAGCAGCCCGGCTAGCGGGGGATACAATGAGCAGTTCTTC,CASSPASGGYNEQFF
TRBV20-1,many,-,TRBJ2-1,TGCAGTGCTGAAAAACTAGACCTCCTGAATTACAATGAGCAGTTCTTC,CSAEKLDLLNYNEQFF
TRBV6-1,-,-,TRBJ1-6,TGTGCCAGCAGCCAACAGAGTGGGTCACCCCTCCACTTT,CASSQQSGSPLHF
TRBV28,many,TRBD1,TRBJ1-2,TGTGCCAGCAGTTTATACGGGACAGGGGACTATGGCTACACCTTC,CASSLYGTGDYGYTF
TRBV28,-,-,TRBJ2-7,TGTGCCAGCAGTTTATTGGGACTTCGCCACGAGCAGTACTTC,CASSLLGLRHEQYF
TRBV7-9,many,-,TRBJ2-3,TGTGCCAGCAGCCAAGGATTCGGTAGCACAGATACGCAGTATTTT,CASSQGFGSTDTQYF
TRBV3-1,many,-,TRBJ1-4,TGTGCCAGCAGCCAGGTATTCGACAGACTAAATGAAAAACTGTTTTTT,CASSQVFDRLNEKLFF
TRBV5-5,few,-,TRBJ2-7,TGTGCCAGCAGCTTGGGCGAGGGACTGACCGAGCAGTACTTC,CASSLGEGLTEQYF
TRBV5-5,many,TRBD1,TRBJ2-3,TGTGCCAGCAGCCATGGGACAGTACCTGGAGATACGCAGTATTTT,CASSHGTVPGDTQYF
TRBV28,many,TRBD1,TRBJ2-7,TGTGCCAGCGGCCGAGGACAGGGAATCTACGAGCAGTACTTC,CASGRGQGIYEQYF
TRBV15,-,-,TRBJ2-1,TGTGCCACCAGCAGAGAGGGGGCCCTAAGCTCCTACAATGAGCAGTTCTTC,CATSREGALSSYNEQFF
TRBV12-3/TRBV12-4,many,TRBD2,TRBJ2-1,TGTGCCAGCAGCCATCCCGGACTAGCAGCAGCGGGCAATGAGCAGTTCTTC,CASSHPGLAAAGNEQFF
TRBV20-1,many,-,TRBJ2-1,TGCAGTGCTAGGACGAGGGATGAGCAGTTCTTC,CSARTRDEQFF
TRBV11-2,-,TRBD2,TRBJ2-7,TGTGCCAGCAGCGCGGGGGGGGGAACCTACGAGCAGTACTTC,CASSAGGGTYEQYF
TRBV5-1,-,TRBD2,TRBJ2-1,TGCGCCAGCAGCTTGGAGGGCGGGAGGAATAATGAGCAGTTCTTC,CASSLEGGRNNEQFF
TRBV3-1,many,TRBD2,TRBJ2-7,TGTGCCAGCAGCCAAGTTGGCGCGGGAGGGCCTAGCTACGAGCAGTACTTC,CASSQVGAGGPSYEQYF
TRBV6-1,few,TRBD1,TRBJ1-6,TGTGCCAGCAGTGTATATCCCCCGGGACAGGGGTACAATTCACCCCTCCACTTT,CASSVYPPGQGYNSPLHF
TRBV5-1,few,TRBD1,TRBJ1-2,TGCGCCAGCAGCTCCGATAAAGGGGGCAAGTTTTATGATGGCTACACCTTC,CASSSDKGGKFYDGYTF
TRBV7-8,many,-,TRBJ1-1,TGTGCCAGCAGCTATACACTGAACACTGAAGCTTTCTTT,CASSYTLNTEAFF
TRBV12-5,many,-,TRBJ1-2,TGTGCTAGTGGTGTCGACAGTTATGGCTACACCTTC,CASGVDSYGYTF